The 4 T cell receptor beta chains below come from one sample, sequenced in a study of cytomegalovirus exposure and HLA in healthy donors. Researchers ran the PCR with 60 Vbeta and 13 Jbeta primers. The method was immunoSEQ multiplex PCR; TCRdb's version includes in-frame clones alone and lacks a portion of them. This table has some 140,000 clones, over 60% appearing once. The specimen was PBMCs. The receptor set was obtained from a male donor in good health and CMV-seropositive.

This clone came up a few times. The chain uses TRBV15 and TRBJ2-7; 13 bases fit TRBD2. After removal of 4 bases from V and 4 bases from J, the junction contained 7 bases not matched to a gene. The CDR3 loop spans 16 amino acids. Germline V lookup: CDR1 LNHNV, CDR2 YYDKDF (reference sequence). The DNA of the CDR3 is TGTGCCACCAGCATACTAGCGGGGGGGCCTGTTTACGAGCAGTACTTC. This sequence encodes CATSILAGGPVYEQYF.

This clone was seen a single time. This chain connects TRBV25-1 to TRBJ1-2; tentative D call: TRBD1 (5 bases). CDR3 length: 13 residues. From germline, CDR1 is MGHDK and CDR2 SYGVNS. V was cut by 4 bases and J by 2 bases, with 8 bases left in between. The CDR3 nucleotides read TGTGCCAGCAGTGCGACAGAGAACTATGGCTACACCTTC. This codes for CASSATENYGYTF.

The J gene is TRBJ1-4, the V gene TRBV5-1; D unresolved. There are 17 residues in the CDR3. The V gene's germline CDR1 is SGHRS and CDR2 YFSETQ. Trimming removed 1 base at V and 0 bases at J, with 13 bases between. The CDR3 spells CASSLIGRQATNEKLFF. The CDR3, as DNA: TGCGCCAGCAGCTTGATCGGCAGGCAAGCAACTAATGAAAAACTGTTTTTT. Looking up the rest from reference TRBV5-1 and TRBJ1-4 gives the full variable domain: KAGVTQTPRYLIKTRGQQVTLSCSPISGHRSVSWYQQTPGQGLQFLFEYFSETQRNKGNFPGRFSGRQFSNSRSEMNVSTLELGDSALYLCASSLIGRQATNEKLFFGSGTQLSVL.

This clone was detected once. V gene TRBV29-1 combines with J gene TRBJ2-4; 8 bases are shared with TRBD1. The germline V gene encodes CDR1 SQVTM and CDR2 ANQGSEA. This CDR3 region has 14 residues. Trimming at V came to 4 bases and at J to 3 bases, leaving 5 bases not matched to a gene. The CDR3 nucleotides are TGCAGCGTTGGACAGGGACAGGACAAAAACATTCAGTACTTC. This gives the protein CSVGQGQDKNIQYF.